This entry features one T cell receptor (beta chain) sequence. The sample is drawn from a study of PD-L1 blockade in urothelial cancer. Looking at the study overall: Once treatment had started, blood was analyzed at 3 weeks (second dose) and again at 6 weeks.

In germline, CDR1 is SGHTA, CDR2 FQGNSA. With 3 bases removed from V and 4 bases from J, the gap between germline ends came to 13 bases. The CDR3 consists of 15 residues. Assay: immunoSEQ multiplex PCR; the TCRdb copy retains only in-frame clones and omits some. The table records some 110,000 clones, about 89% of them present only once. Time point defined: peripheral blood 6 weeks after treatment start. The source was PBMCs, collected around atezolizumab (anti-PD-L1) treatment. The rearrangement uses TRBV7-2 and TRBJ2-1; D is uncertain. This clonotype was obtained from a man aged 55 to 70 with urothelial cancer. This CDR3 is CASSLVADAYNEQFF. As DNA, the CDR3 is TGTGCCAGCAGCTTGGTGGCCGATGCTTACAATGAGCAGTTCTTC.